Presented here are 14 T cell receptor beta chains from one specimen sequenced in a study of cytomegalovirus exposure and HLA in healthy donors. PCR was performed using 60 Vbeta and 13 Jbeta primers. Measured with immunoSEQ multiplex PCR; TCRdb has only the in-frame clones, and not every one. The table lists about 280,000 clones, about 90% of them singletons. What was sequenced was PBMCs. The receptors derive from a young woman in good health and CMV-seronegative.

This clone was picked up one time. J is TRBJ2-3 and V is TRBV11-1, with no clear D. Germline assignment: CDR1 SGHAT and CDR2 FQDESV (reference sequence). V was shortened by 5 bases and J by 3 bases, with 18 bases between the two germline ends. The CDR3 is 16 residues long. Written as DNA, the CDR3 is TGTGCCAGCAGCCCCTCCCGGGTCCTTGGAACAGATACGCAGTATTTT. Its protein is CASSPSRVLGTDTQYF.

This sequence joins TRBV11-2 and TRBJ2-3, with 12 bases fitting TRBD2. This CDR3 is built from 17 residues. Germline values: CDR1 SGHAT, CDR2 FQNNGV. V shed 2 bases, J shed 5 bases, and the junction held 8 bases outside the gene matches. This CDR3 reads CASSLSPTSGGRDTQYF. In DNA, the CDR3 is TGTGCCAGCAGCTTAAGTCCGACTAGCGGGGGAAGAGATACGCAGTATTTT.

This chain links TRBV6-5 with TRBJ1-2, with 8 positions matching TRBD1. With 6 bases clipped from V and 5 bases from J, the junction kept 2 bases outside the gene matches. Germline CDR1 MNHEY, CDR2 SVGAGI. CDR3 length: 12 residues. CDR3 in DNA: TGTGCCAGCAGGGGACAGGCATATGGCTACACCTTC. Protein sequence: CASRGQAYGYTF.

The chain carries TRBV11-3 and TRBJ2-5; D remains unclear. The J call may be wrong; the DNA end is better matched by TRBJ2-7. The CDR3 contains 13 residues. CDR1 SGHNT and CDR2 YENEEA come from the germline V gene. In DNA form, the CDR3 reads TGTGCCAGCAGCTTGGGCAGCTCCTACGAGCAGTACTTC. Translating it yields CASSLGSSYEQYF.

J is TRBJ2-1 and V is TRBV19; 8 positions agree with TRBD2. Germline V lookup: CDR1 LNHDA, CDR2 SQIVND (reference sequence). This CDR3 comprises 15 residues. V shed 6 bases and J 3 bases; nucleotides not matched to a gene: 7. The CDR3, as DNA: TGTGCCAGTAGGGGGACGGGGGGGTTCTACAATGAGCAGTTCTTC. Translation gives CASRGTGGFYNEQFF.

The V and J genes are TRBV7-9 and TRBJ2-7; TRBD2 matches at 9 bases. The CDR3 has 15 amino acids. J lost 3 bases, V lost 3 bases, and 6 bases had no gene match. Germline V CDR1 and CDR2: SEHNR, FQNEAQ (reference sequence). CDR3 loop: CASSFSGGLLYEQYF. CDR3 sequence (DNA): TGTGCCAGCAGCTTTAGCGGGGGACTTCTCTACGAGCAGTACTTC.

The CDR3 DNA is TGTGCCAGCAGCCCACGCCGGGGGATCTCCTACGAGCAGTACTTC. Amino acid sequence: CASSPRRGISYEQYF. The rearrangement links TRBV11-2 to TRBJ2-7; the D gene is possibly TRBD2 (6 bases). This CDR3 has 15 amino acids. V was cut by 5 bases and J by 0 bases, with 14 bases left in between. CDR1 and CDR2 (germline): SGHAT, FQNNGV.

The chain recombines TRBV19 with TRBJ1-6; D gene uncertain. This CDR3 has 14 amino acids. Trimming took off 6 bases at V and 5 bases at J, with 11 bases between the two ends. Germline assignment: CDR1 LNHDA and CDR2 SQIVND (reference sequence). CDR3 DNA sequence: TGTGCCAGTAGCGCCACAGTTAATAATTCACCCCTCCACTTT. This encodes CASSATVNNSPLHF.

The rearrangement links TRBV6-5 to TRBJ1-1, with 11 bases matching TRBD1. The germline V gene encodes CDR1 MNHEY and CDR2 SVGAGI. V was pared by 6 bases and J by 2 bases, with 2 bases of the junction left unmatched. The CDR3 has 14 residues. This CDR3 reads CASRDRGRNTEAFF. CDR3 in DNA: TGTGCCAGCAGGGACAGGGGGCGAAACACTGAAGCTTTCTTT.

This chain joins TRBV15 and TRBJ1-3; the D gene is possibly TRBD1 (5 bases). This CDR3 has 15 amino acids. V was trimmed by 0 bases and J by 3 bases, leaving 9 bases between them. Germline assignment: CDR1 LNHNV and CDR2 YYDKDF (reference sequence). CDR3 sequence: CATSREGPGGNTIYF. The DNA of the CDR3 is TGTGCCACCAGCAGAGAGGGGCCCGGTGGAAACACCATATATTTT.

The V and J genes are TRBV14 and TRBJ1-2; tentatively, D is TRBD1 (6 bases). Per the germline V gene, CDR1 is SGHDN and CDR2 is FVKESK. V was cut by 4 bases and J by 0 bases, with 12 bases left in between. The CDR3 totals 15 residues. DNA for the CDR3: TGTGCCAGCAGCCCCATGACAGGACCTAACTATGGCTACACCTTC. Its translation: CASSPMTGPNYGYTF.

V and J are TRBV29-1 and TRBJ2-2; 9 bases line up with TRBD1. The length of the CDR3 is 15 residues. Germline V gene data show CDR1 as SQVTM and CDR2 as ANQGSEA. J lost 5 bases, V lost 5 bases, and 9 bases had no gene match. CDR3 in DNA: TGCAGCGTTTGGACCGGGACAGGGCGGACCGGGGAGCTGTTTTTT. Protein sequence: CSVWTGTGRTGELFF.

The count of this clone is one. This rearrangement joins TRBV5-4 to TRBJ1-1; D is unresolved. CDR1 and CDR2 (germline): SGHNT, YYREEE (reference sequence). V dropped 2 bases and J dropped 3 bases, with 14 bases sitting between them. This CDR3 comprises 15 residues. The CDR3 loop is CASSFQARWYTEAFF. CDR3 bases: TGTGCCAGCAGCTTTCAGGCCCGGTGGTACACTGAAGCTTTCTTT.

The genes are TRBV10-2 and TRBJ1-3; D remains unclear. V was pared by 2 bases and J by 1 base, with 12 bases between. CDR3 length: 16 amino acids. The germline V gene encodes CDR1 WSHSY and CDR2 SAAADI. The CDR3 sequence: CASSEQGRFSGNTIYF. CDR3 in DNA: TGCGCCAGCAGTGAGCAAGGGAGATTTTCTGGAAACACCATATATTTT.